The 7 T cell receptor beta chains in this list originate from one sample, sequenced in a study of blood T cell repertoires in COVID-19. The data were produced by immunoSEQ multiplex PCR, yet TCRdb's version contains in-frame clones alone and is incomplete. The sample lists around 49,000 clones, about 76% occurring once. The sample taken for sequencing was peripheral blood. The receptors were gathered from an elderly woman with COVID-19, enrolled during active disease.

This clone was seen a handful of times. This chain uses TRBV4-1 with TRBJ2-7; D gene ambiguous. Germline lookup yields CDR1 MGHRA and CDR2 YSYEKL. The V end was cut by 0 bases, the J end by 2 bases, with 5 bases between. This CDR3 is built from 13 residues. The CDR3 reads CASSQEATYEQYF. The CDR3 DNA reads TGCGCCAGCAGCCAAGAAGCGACCTACGAGCAGTACTTC.

The CDR3 DNA follows: TGTGCCAGTAGTTTGGAGATCTCTGGGGCCAACGTCCTGACTTTC. This encodes CASSLEISGANVLTF. The rearrangement uses TRBV19 and TRBJ2-6; D is uncertain. Germline V gives CDR1 LNHDA, CDR2 SQIVND (reference sequence). V lost 5 bases and J lost 0, with 8 bases in between. The CDR3 spans 15 residues.

In DNA, the CDR3 is TGTGCCAGCAGTCCGTTTCTGTCGAACACCGGGGAGCTGTTTTTT. Translating it yields CASSPFLSNTGELFF. This sequence joins TRBV27 and TRBJ2-2; D remains ambiguous. Trimming took off 5 bases at V and 0 bases at J, with 10 bases between the two ends. The germline gives CDR1 MNHEY, CDR2 SMNVEV (reference sequence). The CDR3 totals 15 residues.

The chain has TRBV5-1 and TRBJ2-3; 12 bases fit TRBD1. Losses at the gene ends were 4 bases for V and 6 bases for J; bases not matched to a gene: 6. The CDR3 totals 15 residues. From germline, CDR1 is SGHRS and CDR2 YFSETQ. The CDR3 spells CASSQGQGAGDTQYF. The CDR3 nucleotides are TGCGCCAGCAGCCAGGGACAGGGGGCAGGGGATACGCAGTATTTT.

The genes are TRBV20-1 and TRBJ1-1; unclear D gene. Trimming removed 3 bases at V and 0 bases at J, with 14 bases between. The germline V gene encodes CDR1 DFQATT and CDR2 SNEGSKA (reference sequence). CDR3 length: 15 amino acids. CDR3 bases: TGCAGTGCTAGTTTAGCCCACTCCATGAACACTGAAGCTTTCTTT. Its translation: CSASLAHSMNTEAFF.

The chain has TRBV19 and TRBJ2-5; D is perhaps TRBD2 (5 bases). This CDR3 region has 14 residues. Germline CDR1 LNHDA, CDR2 SQIVND (reference sequence). Trimming cost V 7 bases and J 5 bases, with 17 bases left between them. Written as DNA, the CDR3 is TGTGCCAGTACCCCCACCGCGGGTATGGAGACCCAGTACTTC. It codes for CASTPTAGMETQYF. The entire variable domain, with the rest obtained from reference TRBV19 and TRBJ2-5, is as follows: DGGITQSPKYLFRKEGQNVTLSCEQNLNHDAMYWYRQDPGQGLRLIYYSQIVNDFQKGDIAEGYSVSREKKESFPLTVTSAQKNPTAFYLCASTPTAGMETQYFGPGTRLLVL.

The J gene is TRBJ2-7, the V gene TRBV4-1, with D perhaps matching TRBD2 (7 bases). The CDR3 length is 14 residues. Germline CDR1 and CDR2: MGHRA and YSYEKL. V shed 3 bases and J shed 2 bases, with 11 bases lying between them. CDR3 coding DNA: TGCGCCAGCAGCCATACGGGGGGCCCCTACGAGCAGTACTTC. Its translation: CASSHTGGPYEQYF.